A single sample is the source of the 23 T cell receptor beta chains below, sequenced in a study of beta chain features in type 1 diabetes. Reverse transcription of all isolated RNA meant that expressed TCRB transcripts were sequenced. Repertoires were generated with immunoSEQ multiplex PCR, while TCRdb's copy carries only in-frame clones and drops some. This repertoire shows roughly 120,000 clones, approximately 39% found once; its top ten account for approximately 0.065%. Input material: stem cell memory CD4+ T cells from blood. The receptors derive from a woman younger than 35 in good health.

The chain recombines TRBV5-1 with TRBJ2-7; D may be TRBD1 (5 bases). From germline, CDR1 is SGHRS and CDR2 YFSETQ. Deletions cut 1 base from V and 0 bases from J, with 11 bases between. The CDR3 loop spans 15 amino acids. This CDR3 reads CASSLRTRASYEQYF. CDR3 nucleotide sequence: TGCGCCAGCAGCTTGCGGACAAGGGCCTCCTACGAGCAGTACTTC.

This clone was observed a handful of times. This chain's CDR3 is CAGGGRRKAYNEQFF. The DNA of the CDR3 is TGTGCAGGCGGGGGGAGGAGGAAGGCTTACAATGAGCAGTTCTTC. This chain uses TRBV28 with TRBJ2-1; 8 positions agree with TRBD2. CDR1 and CDR2 from the germline V gene are MDHEN and SYDVKM. There are 15 residues in the CDR3.

The V and J genes are TRBV4-3 and TRBJ1-1, with D perhaps TRBD1 (6 bases). CDR1 and CDR2 (germline): LGHNA, YSLEER. The CDR3 is made up of 15 amino acids. Trimming left V 5 bases short and J 1 base short, with 14 bases between. The CDR3 coding sequence is TGCGCCAGCAGCGACGCGTACAGGGAGAACACTGAAGCTTTCTTT. It codes for CASSDAYRENTEAFF.

The chain is built from TRBV4-1 and TRBJ2-3; 8 nucleotides line up with TRBD2. Germline V gene data show CDR1 as MGHRA and CDR2 as YSYEKL. The CDR3 spans 12 residues. The J segment lost 11 bases and the V segment lost 3 bases, leaving 4 bases of the junction unmatched. The CDR3 region is CASSQESGGQYF. Here the CDR3 DNA reads TGCGCCAGCAGCCAGGAAAGCGGGGGGCAGTATTTT.

The chain employs TRBV6-5 and TRBJ2-6; the D gene is possibly TRBD2 (7 bases). Trimming stripped 6 bases from V and 4 bases from J, with 13 bases between. This CDR3 spans 15 amino acids. Germline CDR1 is MNHEY and CDR2 is SVGAGI. The DNA of the CDR3 is TGTGCCAGCAGCACGGGGGGCGTCGGGGCCAACGTCCTGACTTTC. Protein product: CASSTGGVGANVLTF.

This clone has just a few counts. The genes are TRBV13 and TRBJ1-2; a possible D gene is TRBD1 (5 bases). This CDR3 has 15 amino acids. CDR1 and CDR2 from the germline V gene are PRHDT and FYEKMQ (reference sequence). With 2 bases removed from V and 4 bases from J, the gap between germline ends came to 14 bases. Here the CDR3 reads CASSLQGRARYGYTF. For the CDR3, the DNA is TGTGCCAGCAGCTTACAGGGAAGGGCACGCTATGGCTACACCTTC.

The chain couples TRBV28 to TRBJ2-7; D might be TRBD2 (5 bases). Germline CDR1 is MDHEN and CDR2 is SYDVKM. With 4 bases removed from V and 4 bases from J, the gap between germline ends came to 14 bases. This CDR3 contains 14 residues. The DNA of the CDR3 is TGTGCCAGCAGTTCCGGGGAGAGTCTTTACGAGCAGTACTTC. It specifies CASSSGESLYEQYF.

The sample holds a few counts of this clone. The rearrangement uses TRBV6-1 and TRBJ2-2; TRBD2 might be the D (6 bases). Germline V gives CDR1 MNHNS, CDR2 SASEGT. Trimming removed 7 bases at V and 1 base at J, with 13 bases between. This CDR3 spans 15 amino acids. CDR3 sequence: CASNTGTGNTGELFF. CDR3 DNA sequence: TGTGCCAGCAATACCGGGACTGGGAACACCGGGGAGCTGTTTTTT.

The CDR3 DNA reads as TGTGCCAGCAGTCTAACGTCCGCCAATCAGCCCCAGCATTTT. Amino acids: CASSLTSANQPQHF. V gene TRBV28 combines with J gene TRBJ1-5, with D unresolved. V was shortened by 5 bases and J by 3 bases, with 11 bases between the two germline ends. CDR1 is MDHEN and CDR2 is SYDVKM in the germline V gene. This CDR3 is built from 14 residues. Filled out from reference TRBV28 and TRBJ1-5, the complete variable domain reads DVKVTQSSRYLVKRTGEKVFLECVQDMDHENMFWYRQDPGLGLRLIYFSYDVKMKEKGDIPEGYSVSREKKERFSLILESASTNQTSMYLCASSLTSANQPQHFGDGTRLSIL.

This chain uses TRBV28 with TRBJ1-2; tentative D call: TRBD1 (5 bases). Germline V gene sequence: CDR1 MDHEN, CDR2 SYDVKM. The CDR3 loop spans 13 amino acids. The V end lost 5 bases, the J end lost 8 bases, and 15 bases lay between the germline ends. The CDR3 reads CASSTATAWGYTF. CDR3 nucleotide sequence: TGTGCCAGCAGTACGGCGACAGCTTGGGGCTACACCTTC.

The chain employs TRBV27 and TRBJ2-7, with 9 bases that match TRBD1. The CDR3 is 15 residues long. Trimming cost V 3 bases and J 5 bases; bases outside gene matches: 8. Germline CDR1 is MNHEY and CDR2 is SMNVEV (reference sequence). DNA for the CDR3: TGTGCCAGCAGTTTTACCGGGACAGGGTCTGACGAGCAGTACTTC. Translation gives CASSFTGTGSDEQYF.

The chain recombines TRBV5-1 with TRBJ1-2, with D hard to call. CDR1 SGHRS and CDR2 YFSETQ come from the germline V gene. CDR3 size: 14 residues. The V gene lost 0 bases and the J gene lost 2 bases, with 8 bases spanning the gap. CDR3 region: CASSLDPGNYGYTF. For the CDR3, the DNA is TGCGCCAGCAGCTTGGATCCGGGGAACTATGGCTACACCTTC.

The chain is built from TRBV5-4 and TRBJ2-5; D unresolved. Trimming removed 4 bases from V and 1 base from J, with 11 bases in between. Looked up from germline, CDR1 is SGHNT and CDR2 is YYREEE (reference sequence). There are 14 residues in the CDR3. As DNA, the CDR3 is TGTGCCAGCAGCCAAGCGATCAGCCAAGAGACCCAGTACTTC. It codes for CASSQAISQETQYF.

The gene calls are TRBV7-9 and TRBJ2-7, with D maybe TRBD1 (6 bases). Trimming cost V 5 bases and J 7 bases, with 21 bases left between them. CDR1 and CDR2 from the germline V gene are SEHNR and FQNEAQ (reference sequence). CDR3 length equals 15 residues. DNA for the CDR3: TGTGCCAGCAGCCCAGACAGGCCGACTCTGAGGGAGCAGTACTTC. As protein: CASSPDRPTLREQYF.

V and J are TRBV28 and TRBJ2-3; tentative D call: TRBD1 (6 bases). V shed 6 bases and J shed 1 base, with 17 bases lying between them. Germline V CDR1 and CDR2: MDHEN, SYDVKM. The CDR3 consists of 16 residues. CDR3 sequence reads: CASSPTGIRRTDTQYF. Here the CDR3 DNA reads TGTGCCAGCAGCCCGACAGGTATCAGGCGCACAGATACGCAGTATTTT.

The CDR3 sequence: CASSIDLTGQGVRGNIQYF. The CDR3 bases are TGTGCCAGTAGTATAGATCTCACGGGACAGGGGGTTCGGGGAAACATTCAGTACTTC. This sequence joins TRBV19 and TRBJ2-4, with 11 nucleotides matching TRBD1. The CDR3 sequence is 19 residues long. V lost 0 bases and J lost 6; bases outside the gene matches: 13. Germline values: CDR1 LNHDA, CDR2 SQIVND (reference sequence).

The CDR3 loop reads CASSLTSGQTDTQYF. In DNA form, the CDR3 reads TGTGCCAGCAGCCTGACTAGCGGGCAGACAGATACGCAGTATTTT. The chain uses TRBV7-3 and TRBJ2-3, with TRBD2 matching over 10 bases. This CDR3 has 15 residues. Trimming took 5 bases from V and 3 from J; bases not matched to a gene: 5. Germline CDR1 reads SGHTA; CDR2 reads FQGTGA.

A few counts support this clone. This chain connects TRBV29-1 to TRBJ2-1; 12 bases match TRBD2. Germline values: CDR1 SQVTM, CDR2 ANQGSEA. V lost 6 bases, J lost 8 bases, and 8 bases stayed unmatched. The CDR3 covers 14 residues. CDR3 nucleotides: TGCAGCGTCGATCCGGGACTAGCGGGCCATGAGCAGTTCTTC. This gives the protein CSVDPGLAGHEQFF.

In this sample, this clone turned up a few times. CDR3 sequence reads: CASSVGGPNYGYTF. Written as DNA, the CDR3 is TGTGCCAGCAGTGTGGGGGGGCCCAACTATGGCTACACCTTC. This chain joins TRBV28 and TRBJ1-2; D may be TRBD1 (6 bases). V lost 5 bases, J lost 2 bases, and 12 bases lay in between. This CDR3 is built from 14 residues. The germline CDR1 and CDR2 sequences are MDHEN and SYDVKM.

The V gene is TRBV4-3, the J gene TRBJ2-1; 10 bases align to TRBD2. The V gene end was trimmed by 0 bases and the J gene end by 0 bases; junction bases not matched to a gene: 2. Per the germline V gene, CDR1 is LGHNA and CDR2 is YSLEER. The CDR3 totals 17 residues. In DNA form, the CDR3 reads TGCGCCAGCAGCCAAGATCCTAGCGGGAGCTCCTACAATGAGCAGTTCTTC. It translates to CASSQDPSGSSYNEQFF.

This clone was detected only a few times. V is TRBV7-2 and J is TRBJ2-1; D remains ambiguous. This CDR3 region has 15 residues. Germline CDR1 SGHTA, CDR2 FQGNSA. The V and J ends lost 5 bases and 5 bases respectively, with 16 bases between them. CDR3 in DNA: TGTGCCAGCAGCCTAGGTCCCGCGGCTCACAATGAGCAGTTCTTC. It yields the protein CASSLGPAAHNEQFF.

DNA of the CDR3: TGTGCCAGCAGCTTGTTCTCTAGCGGAACAGATACGCAGTATTTT. Encoded protein: CASSLFSSGTDTQYF. This chain joins TRBV5-6 and TRBJ2-3; 7 bases match TRBD2. Unmatched junction bases numbered 5, after V lost 1 base and J lost 3 bases. The CDR3 consists of 15 residues. Per the germline V gene, CDR1 is SGHDT and CDR2 is YYEEEE.

The CDR3 DNA reads as TGTGCCAGCAGCAACGGGATGCAAGAGACCCAGTACTTC. It encodes CASSNGMQETQYF. The V gene is TRBV7-3, the J gene TRBJ2-5; D may be TRBD2 (5 bases). The CDR3 length is 13 residues. Germline CDR1 and CDR2: SGHTA and FQGTGA. V lost 5 bases to trimming and J lost 2 bases, with 9 bases between them.